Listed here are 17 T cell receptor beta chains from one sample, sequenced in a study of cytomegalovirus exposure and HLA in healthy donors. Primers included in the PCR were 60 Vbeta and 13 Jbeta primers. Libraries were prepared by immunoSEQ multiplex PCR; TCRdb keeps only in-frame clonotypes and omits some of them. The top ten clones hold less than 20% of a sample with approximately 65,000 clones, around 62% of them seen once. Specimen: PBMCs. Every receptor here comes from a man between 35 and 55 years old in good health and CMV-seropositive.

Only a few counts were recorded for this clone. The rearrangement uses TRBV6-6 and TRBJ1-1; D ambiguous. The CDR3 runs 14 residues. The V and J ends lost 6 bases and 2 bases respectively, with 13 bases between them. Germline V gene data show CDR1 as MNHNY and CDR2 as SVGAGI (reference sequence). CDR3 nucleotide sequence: TGTGCCAGCAGCTCCGCCCAGGCAAACACTGAAGCTTTCTTT. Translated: CASSSAQANTEAFF.

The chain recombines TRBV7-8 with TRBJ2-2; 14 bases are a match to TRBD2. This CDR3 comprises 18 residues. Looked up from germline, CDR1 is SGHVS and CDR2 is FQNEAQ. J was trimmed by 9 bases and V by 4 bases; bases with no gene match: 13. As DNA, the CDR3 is TGTGCCAGCAGCTCACCTGGGCGGACTAGCGGGAGGAGTTGGGAGCTGTTTTTT. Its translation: CASSSPGRTSGRSWELFF.

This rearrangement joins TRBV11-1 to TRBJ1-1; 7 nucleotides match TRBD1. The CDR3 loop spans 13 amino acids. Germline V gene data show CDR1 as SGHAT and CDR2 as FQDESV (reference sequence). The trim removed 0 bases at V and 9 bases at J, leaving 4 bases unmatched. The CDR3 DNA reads TGTGCCAGCAGCTTAGCGACAGGGTGGAAAGCTTTCTTT. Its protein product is CASSLATGWKAFF.

This CDR3 reads CASSYRETQYF. The CDR3 bases are TGTGCCAGCAGTTACAGAGAGACCCAGTACTTC. The genes are TRBV27 and TRBJ2-5, with D hard to call. Trimming took off 4 bases at V and 4 bases at J, with 4 bases between the two ends. There are 11 residues in the CDR3. Germline CDR1 is MNHEY and CDR2 is SMNVEV (reference sequence).

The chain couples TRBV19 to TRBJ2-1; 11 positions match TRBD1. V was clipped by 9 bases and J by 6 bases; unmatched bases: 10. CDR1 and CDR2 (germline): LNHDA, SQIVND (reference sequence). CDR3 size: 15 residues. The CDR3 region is CASNLGQGAFNEQFF. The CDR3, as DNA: TGTGCCAGCAATCTCGGACAGGGGGCTTTCAATGAGCAGTTCTTC.

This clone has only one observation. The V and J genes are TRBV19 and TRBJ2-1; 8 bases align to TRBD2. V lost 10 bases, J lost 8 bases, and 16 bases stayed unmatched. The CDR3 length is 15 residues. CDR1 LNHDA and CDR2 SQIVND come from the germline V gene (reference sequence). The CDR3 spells CATHPGGQGFYEQFF. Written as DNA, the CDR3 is TGTGCCACCCACCCGGGGGGGCAGGGGTTCTATGAGCAGTTCTTC.

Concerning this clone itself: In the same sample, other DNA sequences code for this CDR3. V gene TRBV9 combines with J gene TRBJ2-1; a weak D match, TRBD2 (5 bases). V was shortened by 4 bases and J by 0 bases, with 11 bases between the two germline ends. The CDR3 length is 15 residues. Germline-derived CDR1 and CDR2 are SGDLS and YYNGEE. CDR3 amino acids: CASSKQGSSYNEQFF. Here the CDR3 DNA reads TGTGCCAGCAGCAAACAAGGGAGCTCCTACAATGAGCAGTTCTTC.

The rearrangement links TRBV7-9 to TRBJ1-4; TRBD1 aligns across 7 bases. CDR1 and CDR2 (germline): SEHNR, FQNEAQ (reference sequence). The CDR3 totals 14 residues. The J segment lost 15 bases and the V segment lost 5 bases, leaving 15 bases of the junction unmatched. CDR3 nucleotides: TGTGCCAGCAGCCCTAAAGGGGACAGAAAAGAGGTGTTTTTT. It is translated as CASSPKGDRKEVFF.

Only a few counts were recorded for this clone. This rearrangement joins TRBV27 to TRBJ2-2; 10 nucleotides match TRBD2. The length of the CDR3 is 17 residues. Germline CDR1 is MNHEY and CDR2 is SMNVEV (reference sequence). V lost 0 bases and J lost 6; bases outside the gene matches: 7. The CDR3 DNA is TGTGCCAGCAGTTTATCATCCAGCGGGGGGGGTTCCGGGGAGCTGTTTTTT. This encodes CASSLSSSGGGSGELFF.

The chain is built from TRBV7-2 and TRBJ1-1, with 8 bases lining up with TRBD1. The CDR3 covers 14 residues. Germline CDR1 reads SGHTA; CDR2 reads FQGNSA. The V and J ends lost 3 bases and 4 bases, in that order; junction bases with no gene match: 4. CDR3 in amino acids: CASSLGQASTEAFF. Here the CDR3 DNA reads TGTGCCAGCAGCTTGGGACAGGCCTCCACTGAAGCTTTCTTT. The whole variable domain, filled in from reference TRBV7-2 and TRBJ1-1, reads GAGVSQSPSNKVTEKGKDVELRCDPISGHTALYWYRQSLGQGLEFLIYFQGNSAPDKSGLPSDRFSAERTGGSVSTLTIQRTQQEDSAVYLCASSLGQASTEAFFGQGTRLTVV.

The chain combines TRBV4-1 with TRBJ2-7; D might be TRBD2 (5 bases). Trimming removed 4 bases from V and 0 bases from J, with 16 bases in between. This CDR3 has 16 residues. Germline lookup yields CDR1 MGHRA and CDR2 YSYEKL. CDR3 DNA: TGCGCCAGCAGCCCAGCCCCCGGAGGCATCTCCTACGAGCAGTACTTC. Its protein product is CASSPAPGGISYEQYF.

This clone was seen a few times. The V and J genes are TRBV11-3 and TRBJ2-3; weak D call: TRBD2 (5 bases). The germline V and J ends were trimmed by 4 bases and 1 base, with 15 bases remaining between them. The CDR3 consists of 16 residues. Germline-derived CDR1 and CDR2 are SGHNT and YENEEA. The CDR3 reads CASSYPSGGGTDTQYF. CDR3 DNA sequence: TGTGCCAGCAGCTATCCTTCCGGAGGAGGCACAGATACGCAGTATTTT.

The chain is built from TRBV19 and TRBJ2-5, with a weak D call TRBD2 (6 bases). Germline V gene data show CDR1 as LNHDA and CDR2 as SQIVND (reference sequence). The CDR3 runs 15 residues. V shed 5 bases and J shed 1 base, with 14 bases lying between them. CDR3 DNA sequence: TGTGCCAGTAGTGGAGTGCGGGGAGCCCAAGAGACCCAGTACTTC. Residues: CASSGVRGAQETQYF.

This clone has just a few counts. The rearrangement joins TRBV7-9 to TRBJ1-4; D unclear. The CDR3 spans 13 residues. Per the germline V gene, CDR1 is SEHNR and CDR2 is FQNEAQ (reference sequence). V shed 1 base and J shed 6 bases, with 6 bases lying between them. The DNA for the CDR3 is TGTGCCAGCAGCTTAGTATCCGATGAAAAACTGTTTTTT. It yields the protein CASSLVSDEKLFF.

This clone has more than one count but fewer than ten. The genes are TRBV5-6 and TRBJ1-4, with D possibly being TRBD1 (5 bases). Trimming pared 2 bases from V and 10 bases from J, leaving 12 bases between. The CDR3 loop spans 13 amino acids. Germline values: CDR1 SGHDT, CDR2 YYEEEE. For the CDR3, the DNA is TGTGCCAGCAGCTTTCAGGGTGTGGGAAAACTGTTTTTT. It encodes CASSFQGVGKLFF.

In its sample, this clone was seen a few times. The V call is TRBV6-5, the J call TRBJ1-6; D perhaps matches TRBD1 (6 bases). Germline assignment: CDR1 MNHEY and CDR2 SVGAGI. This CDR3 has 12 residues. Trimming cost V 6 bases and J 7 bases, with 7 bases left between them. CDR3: CASSTGNSPLHF. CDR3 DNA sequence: TGTGCCAGCAGCACAGGGAATTCACCCCTCCACTTT.

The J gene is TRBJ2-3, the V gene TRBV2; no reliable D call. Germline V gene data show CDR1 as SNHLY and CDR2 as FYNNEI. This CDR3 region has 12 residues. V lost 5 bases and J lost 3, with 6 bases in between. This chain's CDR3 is CASSLSTDTQYF. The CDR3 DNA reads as TGTGCCAGCAGTCTATCAACAGATACGCAGTATTTT.